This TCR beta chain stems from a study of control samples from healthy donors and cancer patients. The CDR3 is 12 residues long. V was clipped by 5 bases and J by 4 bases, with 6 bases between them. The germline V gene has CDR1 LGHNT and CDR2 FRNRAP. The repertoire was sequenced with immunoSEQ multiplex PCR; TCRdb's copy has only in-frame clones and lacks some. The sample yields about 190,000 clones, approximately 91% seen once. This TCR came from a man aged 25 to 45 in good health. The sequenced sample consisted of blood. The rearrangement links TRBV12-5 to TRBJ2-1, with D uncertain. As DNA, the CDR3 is TGTGCTAGTGGTGCCGATTACAATGAGCAGTTCTTC. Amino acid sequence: CASGADYNEQFF. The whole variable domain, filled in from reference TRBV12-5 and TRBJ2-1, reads DARVTQTPRHKVTEMGQEVTMRCQPILGHNTVFWYRQTMMQGLELLAYFRNRAPLDDSGMPKDRFSAEMPDATLATLKIQPSEPRDSAVYFCASGADYNEQFFGPGTRLTVL.